What follows is one T cell receptor beta chain and its context. This sample is part of a study of blood T cell repertoires in COVID-19. Study-level background: Whether acute or convalescent, the COVID-19 samples came from the United States, Italy and Spain. In each case, the material was cDNA or gDNA derived from T cells, B-cell-depleted T cells, or PBMCs.

In the authors' workflow: Using reference gene primer amplification, nucleated cell counts were estimated. Libraries were prepared by immunoSEQ multiplex PCR; TCRdb keeps only in-frame clonotypes and omits some of them. Clone size and V and J calls were adopted from that table, with D and trimming inferred from the DNA. Counted here are roughly 140,000 clones, over 80% occurring once; the ten biggest clones make up 4.5% to 6%. Ages ranged from roughly 18 to 100 years, with residence in 24 US areas. Losses at the gene ends were 2 bases for V and 2 bases for J; bases not matched to a gene: 3. The CDR3 runs 15 residues. The germline CDR1 and CDR2 sequences are SGHTA and FQGTGA.

The chain carries TRBV7-3 and TRBJ2-7, with 10 positions matching TRBD1. Material for sequencing was PBMCs or T cells enriched from blood (not recorded which). The sequence came from a woman between 50 and 59 years old who had been exposed to COVID-19. CDR3 residues: CASSLVGQGPYEQYF. CDR3 in DNA: TGTGCCAGCAGCTTAGTGGGACAGGGGCCCTACGAGCAGTACTTC.